This T cell receptor beta chain was sequenced during a study of blood T cell repertoires in COVID-19. Overall study context: The United States, Italy and Spain supplied acute and convalescent COVID-19 samples. Nucleic acid was either cDNA or gDNA, and it came from T cells, B-cell-depleted T cells, or PBMCs.

Original data processing: How many nucleated cells were present was estimated from reference gene primer amplification. The table came from immunoSEQ multiplex PCR; TCRdb's copy has only in-frame clones and leaves some out. V and J calls and clone size are copied from that table; D and trimming were computed from the DNA. The sample has 65,000 to 85,000 clones, approximately 90% seen once. The germline V and J ends were trimmed by 4 bases and 4 bases, with 5 bases remaining between them. Germline V gene data show CDR1 as MNHEY and CDR2 as SVGEGT. The CDR3 loop spans 12 amino acids. The receptor comes from a man aged 50 or older with acute or convalescent COVID-19. Sequences were obtained from peripheral blood. The chain employs TRBV6-2 or TRBV6-3 and TRBJ1-5, with D unresolved. The CDR3 region is CASSSGNQPQHF. The CDR3 bases are TGTGCCAGCAGTTCGGGGAATCAGCCCCAGCATTTT.